What follows are 4 T cell receptor beta chains derived from one specimen sequenced in a study of T cell repertoires in cytomegalovirus infection. TCRdb reprocessed the reads with MiXCR, giving one entry per CDR3 protein. The sample has a few hundred thousand distinct CDR3 sequences, over 15% seen once. The sample consisted of CD8+ T cells from PBMCs. The receptors were sampled from a human donor in good health (CMV status not recorded). Some clones in this sample may be carry-over from other donors' samples.

This clonotype was counted a few times. The chain carries TRBV7-9 and TRBJ1-1; D might be TRBD1 (6 bases). This CDR3 region has 12 residues. Germline-derived CDR1 and CDR2 are SEHNR and FQNEAQ (reference sequence). Between the trimmed V and J ends, which lost 5 bases and 11 bases, there was a span of 15 bases. CDR3 amino acids: CASSQGTESAFF. The DNA of the CDR3 is TGTGCCAGCAGCCAGGGGACTGAAAGCGCTTTCTTT.

This clonotype was seen more than once but under ten times. At one boundary the junction diverges from the germline segment, which might be a read error. The genes are TRBV28 and TRBJ1-1; the D is unclear. CDR3 length equals 14 residues. Germline V gene lookup returns CDR1 MDHEN and CDR2 SYDVKM. The DNA for the CDR3 is TGTGCCAGCAGTTTACAGGACTTGAATACTGAAGCTTTCTTT. Translation gives CASSLQDLNTEAFF.

The gene calls are TRBV6-6 and TRBJ2-1, with 7 bases fitting TRBD1. CDR1 and CDR2 (germline): MNHNY, SVGAGI (reference sequence). Unmatched junction bases numbered 24, after V lost 0 bases and J lost 4 bases. The CDR3 has 22 residues. The CDR3 coding sequence is TGTGCCAGCAGTTACTCGACAGGGAATCCCTATCTGACAAACGATATGTACAATGAGCAGTTCTTC. It is translated as CASSYSTGNPYLTNDMYNEQFF.

This rearrangement joins TRBV29-1 to TRBJ1-2; the D is unclear. CDR3 length equals 14 residues. The germline CDR1 and CDR2 sequences are SQVTM and ANQGSEA. The V gene lost 2 bases and the J gene lost 3 bases, with 13 bases spanning the gap. This CDR3 is CSVEKEDFDYGYTF. CDR3 nucleotide sequence: TGCAGCGTTGAAAAGGAGGACTTCGACTATGGCTACACCTTC.